One and the same sample provided the 21 T cell receptor beta chains below, sequenced in a study of cytomegalovirus exposure and HLA in healthy donors. PCR involved 60 Vbeta and 13 Jbeta primers. The repertoire was sequenced with immunoSEQ multiplex PCR; TCRdb's copy has only in-frame clones and lacks some. The sample carries fewer than 350,000 clones, around nine tenths recorded once. Specimen: PBMCs. The receptor source for this set is a woman aged 18-29 years in good health and CMV-seronegative.

The chain couples TRBV21-1 to TRBJ1-5; the table's D call of TRBD1 was not tested on the DNA. TRBV21-1 is a documented pseudogene. The CDR3 totals 18 residues. The CDR3 DNA reads TGTGCCAGCAGCAGGGGACAGGGGGCCGGCAGAAACGAACAGCCCCAGCATTTT. Its translation: CASSRGQGAGRNEQPQHF.

The rearrangement links TRBV5-6 to TRBJ1-5, with 9 positions matching TRBD1. The V gene end was trimmed by 1 base and the J gene end by 7 bases; junction bases not matched to a gene: 6. This CDR3 region has 15 residues. Germline-derived CDR1 and CDR2 are SGHDT and YYEEEE. The CDR3 DNA sequence: TGTGCCAGCAGCTTGCGTGGGACAGGGTCGCAGCCCCAGCATTTT. It translates to CASSLRGTGSQPQHF.

This chain links TRBV18 with TRBJ1-1, with a possible D match to TRBD1 (5 bases). The ends were cut back, 6 bases at V and 2 bases at J, with 13 bases in the middle. The CDR3 sequence is 14 residues long. Germline V lookup: CDR1 KGHSH, CDR2 LQKENI. Here the CDR3 DNA reads TGTGCCAGCTCGCTACAGGTGGGAAACACTGAAGCTTTCTTT. This codes for CASSLQVGNTEAFF.

V is TRBV27 and J is TRBJ1-2; 10 positions agree with TRBD1. Per germline, CDR1 MNHEY and CDR2 SMNVEV (reference sequence). The CDR3 extends over 14 amino acids. The junction had 3 bases not matched to a gene; V was cut back by 4 bases and J by 4 bases. This chain's CDR3 is CASSSRTGGYGYTF. Written as DNA, the CDR3 is TGTGCCAGCAGTTCGCGGACAGGGGGCTATGGCTACACCTTC.

The J gene is TRBJ1-2, the V gene TRBV7-2; 7 nucleotides align to TRBD1. The CDR3 covers 15 residues. V was pared by 0 bases and J by 2 bases, with 3 bases of the junction left unmatched. Germline CDR1 reads SGHTA; CDR2 reads FQGNSA. CDR3 residues: CASSLAQGPNYGYTF. The CDR3 DNA reads as TGTGCCAGCAGCTTAGCACAGGGGCCCAACTATGGCTACACCTTC.

This clone was observed a few times. This chain links TRBV10-1 with TRBJ1-1, with D unresolved. CDR3 size: 14 residues. Trimming cost V 0 bases and J 4 bases, with 9 bases left between them. CDR1 and CDR2 from the germline V gene are WNHNN and SYGVQD (reference sequence). CDR3 DNA: TGCGCCAGCAGTGAGTCGCTTGGAGGCACTGAAGCTTTCTTT. Protein product: CASSESLGGTEAFF.

The chain recombines TRBV7-6 with TRBJ2-5; weak D call: TRBD1 (6 bases). The J call could be wrong; TRBJ2-7 is a better fit for the DNA end. Germline loops: CDR1 SGHVS, CDR2 FNYEAQ. The CDR3 extends over 15 amino acids. CDR3 in amino acids: CASSLAVQGPYEQYF. In nucleotides, the CDR3 is TGTGCCAGCAGCTTAGCGGTACAGGGTCCCTACGAGCAGTACTTC.

The chain carries TRBV13 and TRBJ1-2, with D unclear. The V end lost 0 bases, the J end lost 1 base, and 6 bases lay between the germline ends. The germline CDR1 and CDR2 sequences are PRHDT and FYEKMQ (reference sequence). The length of the CDR3 is 14 residues. The CDR3 region has the DNA TGTGCCAGCAGCTTAGGAAGAGGTAACTATGGCTACACCTTC. Its translation is CASSLGRGNYGYTF.

This clone has just one count. This chain links TRBV9 with TRBJ2-5, with no clear D. The DNA end favors TRBJ2-7, so the J call may be wrong. Germline V CDR1 and CDR2: SGDLS, YYNGEE. The CDR3 runs 15 residues. In DNA, the CDR3 is TGTGCCAGCAGCTATGACGAAACAGTCTCCTACGAGCAGTACTTC. It yields the protein CASSYDETVSYEQYF.

V gene TRBV29-1 combines with J gene TRBJ1-1; possible D gene TRBD1, 5 bases. Germline V lookup: CDR1 SQVTM, CDR2 ANQGSEA. The CDR3 covers 13 residues. V was pared by 3 bases and J by 0 bases, with 8 bases between. CDR3 residues: CSVEGLLNTEAFF. The CDR3 bases are TGCAGCGTTGAGGGACTACTGAACACTGAAGCTTTCTTT.

The V and J genes are TRBV5-1 and TRBJ1-1; TRBD1 aligns across 7 bases. Trimming took 5 bases from V and 11 from J; bases not matched to a gene: 15. The CDR3 is 14 amino acids. Per the germline V gene, CDR1 is SGHRS and CDR2 is YFSETQ. DNA of the CDR3: TGCGCCAGCAGAGATGGTTGGTCCGAGGGGGCTGCTTTCTTT. Translating it yields CASRDGWSEGAAFF.

The rearrangement links TRBV7-2 to TRBJ2-7, with TRBD1 identical over 11 bases. CDR1 and CDR2 (germline): SGHTA, FQGNSA. V shed 5 bases, J shed 2 bases, and the junction held 14 bases outside the gene matches. CDR3 size: 18 residues. CDR3 residues: CASSTRTGGWGSAYEQYF. The DNA for the CDR3 is TGTGCCAGCAGCACGCGGACAGGGGGCTGGGGCTCGGCCTACGAGCAGTACTTC.

V usage is TRBV5-8 and J usage is TRBJ2-7; D unresolved. Germline loops: CDR1 SGHTS, CDR2 YDEGEE. The CDR3 length is 13 residues. V was cut by 6 bases and J by 2 bases, with 12 bases left in between. CDR3 protein: CASTPPETYEQYF. CDR3 DNA: TGTGCCAGCACCCCCCCTGAGACCTACGAGCAGTACTTC.

The chain has TRBV4-1 and TRBJ2-3, with D possibly being TRBD2 (5 bases). The CDR3 extends over 17 amino acids. Trimming pared 4 bases from V and 7 bases from J, leaving 24 bases between. Per germline, CDR1 MGHRA and CDR2 YSYEKL. CDR3 amino acids: CASSRLETIPGGNTQYF. The CDR3 nucleotides are TGCGCCAGCAGCCGCCTGGAGACTATCCCGGGTGGGAATACGCAGTATTTT.

V and J are TRBV15 and TRBJ2-5; possible D gene TRBD2, 7 bases. The length of the CDR3 is 14 residues. The V and J ends lost 6 bases and 2 bases respectively, with 13 bases between them. Germline V gives CDR1 LNHNV, CDR2 YYDKDF (reference sequence). The CDR3 DNA sequence: TGTGCCACCAGGGAGGGGGGGTTTCAAGAGACCCAGTACTTC. Its protein is CATREGGFQETQYF.

The gene calls are TRBV18 and TRBJ2-7; TRBD1 aligns across 9 bases. Germline assignment: CDR1 KGHSH and CDR2 LQKENI. The V segment lost 4 bases and the J segment 2 bases; nucleotides outside the gene matches: 9. The CDR3 consists of 16 residues. The CDR3 loop reads CASSLEAGTGPYEQYF. The CDR3 nucleotides read TGTGCCAGCTCACTCGAAGCCGGGACAGGGCCCTACGAGCAGTACTTC.

This clone has more than one count but fewer than ten. V is TRBV6-5 and J is TRBJ1-1, with 10 nucleotides matching TRBD1. CDR3 length: 14 amino acids. J gave up 1 base and V 6 bases, and 2 bases lay outside the gene matches. CDR1 and CDR2 (germline): MNHEY, SVGAGI. This chain's CDR3 is CASSRTGGNTEAFF. The CDR3, as DNA: TGTGCCAGCAGCAGGACAGGGGGGAACACTGAAGCTTTCTTT.

This chain connects TRBV6-1 to TRBJ2-7, with 7 nucleotides matching TRBD2. The germline V gene has CDR1 MNHNS and CDR2 SASEGT. Losses at the gene ends were 8 bases for V and 2 bases for J; bases not matched to a gene: 9. This CDR3 spans 14 amino acids. In nucleotides, the CDR3 is TGTGCCAGCGGGATCGGCGGGAGTCCCTACGAGCAGTACTTC. Protein: CASGIGGSPYEQYF.

The genes are TRBV7-2 and TRBJ2-3; 10 nucleotides align to TRBD2. Germline trimming cut 4 bases from V and 3 bases from J; bases unmatched to any gene: 7. This CDR3 contains 16 residues. Germline V lookup: CDR1 SGHTA, CDR2 FQGNSA. The CDR3 protein is CASSSLKRGGTDTQYF. CDR3 DNA sequence: TGTGCCAGCAGCTCTCTTAAGCGGGGGGGTACAGATACGCAGTATTTT.

The chain combines TRBV27 with TRBJ1-1; 8 bases line up with TRBD1. CDR1 is MNHEY and CDR2 is SMNVEV in the germline V gene (reference sequence). V shed 8 bases, J shed 5 bases, and the junction held 4 bases outside the gene matches. This CDR3 is 12 amino acids long. The CDR3 spells CASGRQGTEAFF. The CDR3, as DNA: TGTGCCAGCGGAAGACAGGGGACTGAAGCTTTCTTT.

CDR3 amino acids: CASSNTGGSSPLHF. DNA of the CDR3: TGTGCCAGTAGTAATACAGGGGGCAGTTCACCCCTCCACTTT. The chain uses TRBV19 and TRBJ1-6; TRBD1 aligns across 9 bases. CDR1 and CDR2 (germline): LNHDA, SQIVND (reference sequence). Trimming took 4 bases from V and 9 from J; bases not matched to a gene: 4. This CDR3 contains 14 residues.